The T cell receptor beta chain described here comes from a study of CD8 T cells in Susac syndrome. In the study overall: When their blood was taken, the Susac syndrome patients had either not yet had any therapy, were taking corticosteroids, or were taking intravenous immunoglobulin alone.

RNA amounts of roughly 0.5 to 1 ug underwent reverse transcription with random hexamers. Using its own MiXCR run on the immunoSEQ multiplex PCR reads, TCRdb lists one record per CDR3 protein. The repertoire holds tens of thousands of distinct CDR3 sequences, with about 95% as singletons. Looked up from germline, CDR1 is SNHLY and CDR2 is FYNNEI. CDR3 length: 12 amino acids. Trimming pared 3 bases from V and 10 bases from J, leaving 10 bases between. It was negative isolation that provided the CD8+ and CD4+ T cells, whereas TEMRA cells were enriched by FACS. This sequence joins TRBV2 and TRBJ2-1; D ambiguous. Sequenced: CD8+ T cells from PBMCs. This clonotype was sampled from a human donor with Susac syndrome. For the CDR3, the DNA is TGTGCCAGCAGTGAGTATACCACCGAGCAGTTCTTC. It yields the protein CASSEYTTEQFF. The full variable domain, rest sourced from reference TRBV2 and TRBJ2-1, is EPEVTQTPSHQVTQMGQEVILRCVPISNHLYFYWYRQILGQKVEFLVSFYNNEISEKSEIFDDQFSVERPDGSNFTLKIRSTKLEDSAMYFCASSEYTTEQFFGPGTRLTVL.